These T cell receptor beta chains were read from a single sample in a study of blood T cell repertoires in COVID-19. Here immunoSEQ multiplex PCR was the method, and the copy in TCRdb shows in-frame clones only, minus some. The table has over 600,000 clones, about nine tenths seen once. Sequencing was performed on peripheral blood. The source of these receptors is a woman younger than 30 with acute or convalescent COVID-19. CDR3s include the opening cysteine and the closing phenylalanine or tryptophan. D genes are given only for firm matches. Clone size is given for some rows only: seen once, a few or many times, or a class if the clone is expanded.

size,J,V,D,DNA,CDR3
.,TRBJ1-5,TRBV2,TRBD1,TGTGCCAGCCTGGACAGGGAAGGTCAGCCCCAGCATTTT,CASLDREGQPQHF
.,TRBJ2-2,TRBV11-2,.,TGTGCCAGCAGGGTTAGAAGTTCGAACACCGGGGAGCTGTTTTTT,CASRVRSSNTGELFF
.,TRBJ1-3,TRBV12-5,TRBD1,TGTGCTAGTGTTCCGTTTACAGGGGGCTTTGGAAACACCATATATTTT,CASVPFTGGFGNTIYF
.,TRBJ1-3,TRBV6-2/TRBV6-3,.,TGTGCCAGCAGCAAGGACAGTTACTCTGGAAACACCATATATTTT,CASSKDSYSGNTIYF
.,TRBJ2-7,TRBV6-5,.,TGTGCCAGAGCGGACGGGAACTCCTACGAGCAGTACTTC,CARADGNSYEQYF
.,TRBJ2-3,TRBV24-1,.,TGTGCCACCAGTTTAGATTATACGCAGTATTTT,CATSLDYTQYF
.,TRBJ1-6,TRBV6-1,.,TGTGCCAGCAGTGATGATGCGGACACTAACTATAATTCACCCCTCCACTTT,CASSDDADTNYNSPLHF
.,TRBJ2-5,TRBV9,TRBD1,TGTGCCAGCAGCCCCGGGACAGGGGAAGAGACCCAGTACTTC,CASSPGTGEETQYF
.,TRBJ2-2,TRBV12-5,TRBD1,TGTGCTAGTGGTTTAGGGACAGTAAACACCGGGGAGCTGTTTTTT,CASGLGTVNTGELFF
.,TRBJ2-3,TRBV5-1,.,TGCGCCAGCAGACAGGGGGAGGGAGATACGCAGTATTTT,CASRQGEGDTQYF
.,TRBJ1-5,TRBV2,TRBD1,TGTGCCAGCAGTGAAGCTACGGGACAGGTGCAATATAGCAATCAGCCCCAGCATTTT,CASSEATGQVQYSNQPQHF
.,TRBJ2-7,TRBV30,TRBD1,TGTGCCTGGAGTTCCCCTAGGACAGGGGAAGCCTCCGAGCAGTACTTC,CAWSSPRTGEASEQYF
.,TRBJ1-5,TRBV30,.,TGTGCCTGGAGTGGAGGAGGTCAGCCCCAGCATTTT,CAWSGGGQPQHF
.,TRBJ1-1,TRBV19,.,TGTGCCAGTGGTCGACAGGTGGTCGCTGAAGCTTTCTTT,CASGRQVVAEAFF
few,TRBJ1-1,TRBV6-4,.,TGTGCCAGCAGTGCCCAGGATAACACTGAAGCTTTCTTT,CASSAQDNTEAFF
.,TRBJ1-6,TRBV6-2/TRBV6-3,TRBD1,TGTGCCAGCAGTAGGACCAACAGGGGAGGCGCACCCCTCCACTTT,CASSRTNRGGAPLHF
.,TRBJ1-1,TRBV7-9,.,TGTGCCAGCAGCCCCCCCGACAGAATGGGCACTGAAGCTTTCTTT,CASSPPDRMGTEAFF
.,TRBJ1-2,TRBV18,.,TGTGCCAGCTCACCAGGGCAGGGATATGGCTACACCTTC,CASSPGQGYGYTF
few,TRBJ1-2,TRBV6-4,TRBD1,TGTGCCAGCAGTGACTCGACAGGGGGCCAGGGCTACACCTTC,CASSDSTGGQGYTF
.,TRBJ1-2,TRBV28,.,TGTGCCAGCAAAAACAGGGCCAACTATGGCTACACCTTC,CASKNRANYGYTF
.,TRBJ1-1,TRBV5-6,.,TGTGCCAGCAGTTCAGGGGCCTTGAACACTGAAGCTTTCTTT,CASSSGALNTEAFF
once,TRBJ2-7,TRBV7-2,TRBD2,TGTGCCAGCAGCTTTCGCGGCGGGGGGGGGCCCTACGAGCAGTACTTC,CASSFRGGGGPYEQYF
.,TRBJ1-1,TRBV9,.,TGTGCCAGCAGCCCGCGGGCGGGTTTACCCGAAGCTTTCTTT,CASSPRAGLPEAFF
.,TRBJ1-3,TRBV7-2,.,TGTGCCAGCAGCTTAGGGCGTTTAGGGACACCTGGAAACACCATATATTTT,CASSLGRLGTPGNTIYF
.,TRBJ2-3,TRBV4-1,TRBD1,TGCGCCAGCAGTCAAACAGGGGGCGGCACAGATACGCAGTATTTT,CASSQTGGGTDTQYF
.,TRBJ2-1,TRBV12-3/TRBV12-4,.,TGTGCCACCCGAGCTGAGCAGTTCTTC,CATRAEQFF
once,TRBJ1-4,TRBV7-8,.,TGTGCCAGCAGCTCCTTCCCCCCGGGTTTCAGAAAAACTAATGAAAAACTGTTTTTT,CASSSFPPGFRKTNEKLFF
.,TRBJ2-1,TRBV6-2/TRBV6-3,.,TGTGCCAGCAGTTATGGAGGGAGAAACAATGAGCAGTTCTTC,CASSYGGRNNEQFF
.,TRBJ1-6,TRBV5-1,.,TGCGCCAGCAGCTTGAAAATGCAAGGGGCTTCACCCCTCCACTTT,CASSLKMQGASPLHF
.,TRBJ1-1,TRBV5-1,.,TGCGCCAGCAGCTGGGAGGGGGTAAGAGCTTTCTTT,CASSWEGVRAFF
few,TRBJ1-5,TRBV6-2/TRBV6-3,.,TGTGCCAGCAGTTCCGGGCAGCCCCAGCATTTT,CASSSGQPQHF
.,TRBJ1-2,TRBV5-8,.,TGTGCCAGCAGCCGCGTTATTGGCTACACCTTC,CASSRVIGYTF
.,TRBJ2-2,TRBV19,TRBD1,TGTGCCAGTATCCCTCGACAGGGGAGGACCGGGGAGCTGTTTTTT,CASIPRQGRTGELFF
.,TRBJ1-2,TRBV5-1,TRBD1,TGCGCCAGCAGCTTGGTCGGGCAGGGGGAAGGGTATGGCTACACCTTC,CASSLVGQGEGYGYTF
.,TRBJ2-7,TRBV9,TRBD2,TGTGCCAGCAGCCCAGCGGGGGGGCGGTACGAGCAGTACTTC,CASSPAGGRYEQYF
.,TRBJ1-4,TRBV30,.,TGTGCCTGGAGTACGGGGGTGGCTAATGAAAAACTGTTTTTT,CAWSTGVANEKLFF
.,TRBJ1-1,TRBV11-2,.,TGTGCCAGCAGCCCCCACGGCAGGCGGGGGCGGACTGAAGCTTTCTTT,CASSPHGRRGRTEAFF
.,TRBJ2-4,TRBV11-2,.,TGTGCCAGCAGCTCCGCGGTTGTTTTAGCCAAAAACATTCAGTACTTC,CASSSAVVLAKNIQYF
.,TRBJ2-7,TRBV7-2,TRBD2,TGTGCCAGCAGCTTAGTAGCGGGGGTGCTCGAGCAGTACTTC,CASSLVAGVLEQYF
.,TRBJ1-2,TRBV7-9,.,TGTGCCAGCAGCCAGAGTGAGGGTGGCTACACCTTC,CASSQSEGGYTF
.,TRBJ2-2,TRBV27,.,TGTGCCAGCAGTTTTTCGGGGAACACCGGGGAGCTGTTTTTT,CASSFSGNTGELFF
.,TRBJ1-1,TRBV5-1,TRBD1,TGCGCCAGCAGCGCAGGGGGGTATAGTGAAGCTTTCTTT,CASSAGGYSEAFF
.,TRBJ1-4,TRBV5-1,.,TGCGCCAGCAGCTTGACTACCCCTGGAAAACTGTTTTTT,CASSLTTPGKLFF
.,TRBJ1-1,TRBV19,TRBD1,TGTGCCAGTAGAACACGGACAGGGGGGATTAGGAAGGGTTGGTTCCGGGACACTGAAGCTTTCTTT,CASRTRTGGIRKGWFRDTEAFF
.,TRBJ1-2,TRBV7-6,.,TGTGCCAGCAGCTCCCTGTTAACAGGGCCCTATGGCTACACCTTC,CASSSLLTGPYGYTF
.,TRBJ1-1,TRBV5-1,.,TGCGCCAGCAGCTTAGCTTTGAACACTGAAGCTTTCTTT,CASSLALNTEAFF
.,TRBJ1-1,TRBV9,TRBD1,TGTGCCAGCAGCGTAGGCGGACAGGGAGAAGCTTTCTTT,CASSVGGQGEAFF
few,TRBJ1-2,TRBV29-1,TRBD1,TGCAGCGTTGCACGTGATATGGGACAGGGTAACTATGGCTACACCTTC,CSVARDMGQGNYGYTF
.,TRBJ1-1,TRBV3-1/TRBV3-2,.,TGTGCCAGCAGCCAGGGAGGGGGGTCTTATGAAGCTTTCTTT,CASSQGGGSYEAFF
.,TRBJ1-1,TRBV9,.,TGTGCCAGCAGCGTAGTCGCAGATATGAACACTGAAGCTTTCTTT,CASSVVADMNTEAFF
.,TRBJ1-6,TRBV12-3/TRBV12-4,.,TGTGCCAGCAGTTTAAGGGGTAATTCACCCCTCCACTTT,CASSLRGNSPLHF
.,TRBJ1-6,TRBV6-6,TRBD1,TGTGCCAGCAGTTACCGGGCCAGGGGGTTCTCACCCCTCCACTTT,CASSYRARGFSPLHF
few,TRBJ1-1,TRBV5-1,.,TGCGCCAGCAGCTCCCTCCTCGACAGCCCCAGGAACACTGAAGCTTTCTTT,CASSSLLDSPRNTEAFF
.,TRBJ1-3,TRBV4-1,.,TGCGCCAGCAGCCAAATCCAGAAAATGTCCAACTCTGGAAACACCATATATTTT,CASSQIQKMSNSGNTIYF